This T cell receptor (beta chain) was recovered during a study of T cells in Graves' hyperthyroidism and ophthalmopathy. Diagnoses were established using clinical symptoms, serum thyroxine and TRAb, thyroid ultrasound and orbital computed tomography. PBMCs came from 9 to 10 ml fresh peripheral blood. RNA transcripts yielded amplified TCR beta CDR3 regions. In the first-round RT-PCR of the TCR CDR3, the HTBI primer set was used. TCRdb re-called the multiplex PCR reads with MiXCR, one entry per CDR3 protein. This sample yields hundreds of thousands of distinct CDR3 sequences, of which approximately 40% are seen a single time; about a third belongs to the top ten. Sequencing was performed on blood. The receptor was derived from a woman in her thirties or forties with Graves' hyperthyroidism.

CDR3 nucleotide sequence: TGTGCCAGCAGAACTAGCGGGCTGAACTACGAGCAGTACTTC. Its translation: CASRTSGLNYEQYF. V usage is TRBV11-2 and J usage is TRBJ2-7, with 9 positions matching TRBD2. Trimming removed 6 bases from V and 3 bases from J; junction bases left unmatched: 6. Germline lookup yields CDR1 SGHAT and CDR2 FQNNGV. The CDR3 totals 14 residues.